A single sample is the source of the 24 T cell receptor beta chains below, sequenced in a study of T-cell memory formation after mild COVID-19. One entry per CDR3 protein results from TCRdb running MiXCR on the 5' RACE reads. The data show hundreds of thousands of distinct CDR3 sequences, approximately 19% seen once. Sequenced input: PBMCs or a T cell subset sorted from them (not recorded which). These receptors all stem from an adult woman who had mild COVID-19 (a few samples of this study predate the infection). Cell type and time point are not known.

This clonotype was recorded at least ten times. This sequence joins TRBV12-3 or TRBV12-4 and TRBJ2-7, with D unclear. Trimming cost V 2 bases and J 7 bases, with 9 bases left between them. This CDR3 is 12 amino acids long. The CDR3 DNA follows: TGTGCCAGCAGTTTATCCGTCTGGGAGCAGTACTTC. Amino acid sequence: CASSLSVWEQYF.

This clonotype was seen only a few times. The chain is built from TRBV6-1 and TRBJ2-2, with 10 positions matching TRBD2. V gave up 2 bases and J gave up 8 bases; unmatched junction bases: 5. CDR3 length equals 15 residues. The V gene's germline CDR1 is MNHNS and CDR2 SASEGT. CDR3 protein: CASSELAGVYGELFF. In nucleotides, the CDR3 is TGTGCCAGCAGTGAACTAGCGGGAGTATATGGGGAGCTGTTTTTT.

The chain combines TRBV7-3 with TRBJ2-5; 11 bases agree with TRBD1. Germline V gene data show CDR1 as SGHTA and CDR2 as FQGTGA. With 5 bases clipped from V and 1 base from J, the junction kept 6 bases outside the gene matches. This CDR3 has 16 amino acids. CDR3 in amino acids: CASSRLGQGAQETQYF. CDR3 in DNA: TGTGCCAGCAGCCGCCTTGGACAGGGGGCCCAAGAGACCCAGTACTTC.

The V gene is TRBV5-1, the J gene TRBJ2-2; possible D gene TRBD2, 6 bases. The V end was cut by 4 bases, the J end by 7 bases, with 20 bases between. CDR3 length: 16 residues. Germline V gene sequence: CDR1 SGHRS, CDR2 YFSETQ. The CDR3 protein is CASSGAPAGFDGELFF. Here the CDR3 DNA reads TGCGCCAGCAGCGGGGCCCCCGCGGGGTTTGACGGGGAGCTGTTTTTT.

CDR3 DNA: TGTGCCAGAACTCTTGGACAGGCGGACTATGGCTACACCTTC. Its translation: CARTLGQADYGYTF. This chain uses TRBV2 with TRBJ1-2; the match to TRBD1 covers 7 bases. Trimming removed 9 bases from V and 3 bases from J; junction bases left unmatched: 10. Per germline, CDR1 SNHLY and CDR2 FYNNEI. The CDR3 is 14 residues long.

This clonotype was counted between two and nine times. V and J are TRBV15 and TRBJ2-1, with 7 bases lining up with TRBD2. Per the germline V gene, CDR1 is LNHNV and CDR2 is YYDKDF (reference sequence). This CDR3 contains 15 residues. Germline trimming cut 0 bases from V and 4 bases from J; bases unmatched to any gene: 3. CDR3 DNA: TGTGCCACCAGCAGAGATGGGGGGGGGTACAATGAGCAGTTCTTC. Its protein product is CATSRDGGGYNEQFF.

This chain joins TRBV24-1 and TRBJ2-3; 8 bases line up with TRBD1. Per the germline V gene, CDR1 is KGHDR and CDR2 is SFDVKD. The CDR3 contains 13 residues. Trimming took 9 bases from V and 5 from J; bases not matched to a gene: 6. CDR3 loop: CATSDRDLDTQYF. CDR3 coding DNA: TGTGCCACCTCGGACAGGGACCTAGATACGCAGTATTTT.

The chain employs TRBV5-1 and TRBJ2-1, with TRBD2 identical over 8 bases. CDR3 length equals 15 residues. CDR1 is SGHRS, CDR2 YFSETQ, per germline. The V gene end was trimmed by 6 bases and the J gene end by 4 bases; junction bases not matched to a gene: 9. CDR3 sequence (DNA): TGCGCCAGCACCGGGGGGGGGATCGGATACAATGAGCAGTTCTTC. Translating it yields CASTGGGIGYNEQFF. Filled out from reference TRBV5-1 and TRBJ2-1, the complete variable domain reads KAGVTQTPRYLIKTRGQQVTLSCSPISGHRSVSWYQQTPGQGLQFLFEYFSETQRNKGNFPGRFSGRQFSNSRSEMNVSTLELGDSALYLCASTGGGIGYNEQFFGPGTRLTVL.

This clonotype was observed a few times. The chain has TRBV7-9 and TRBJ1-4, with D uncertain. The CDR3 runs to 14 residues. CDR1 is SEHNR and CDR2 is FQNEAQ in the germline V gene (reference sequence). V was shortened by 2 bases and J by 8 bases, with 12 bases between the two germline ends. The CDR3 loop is CASSLPLVGEKLFF. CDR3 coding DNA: TGTGCCAGCAGCTTACCTCTCGTTGGGGAAAAACTGTTTTTT.

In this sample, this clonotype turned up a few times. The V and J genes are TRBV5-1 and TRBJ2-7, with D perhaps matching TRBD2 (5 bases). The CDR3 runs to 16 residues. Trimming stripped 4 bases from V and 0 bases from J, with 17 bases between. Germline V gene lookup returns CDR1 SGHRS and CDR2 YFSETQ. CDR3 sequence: CASSHPQRRFSYEQYF. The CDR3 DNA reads TGCGCCAGCAGCCACCCCCAGCGGAGATTCTCCTACGAGCAGTACTTC.

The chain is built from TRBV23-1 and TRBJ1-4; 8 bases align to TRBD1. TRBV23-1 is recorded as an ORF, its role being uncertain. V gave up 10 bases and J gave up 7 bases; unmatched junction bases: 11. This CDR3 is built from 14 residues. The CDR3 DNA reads TGCGCCATCACTCAATCGACAGGGGTTGAAAAACTGTTTTTT. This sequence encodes CAITQSTGVEKLFF.

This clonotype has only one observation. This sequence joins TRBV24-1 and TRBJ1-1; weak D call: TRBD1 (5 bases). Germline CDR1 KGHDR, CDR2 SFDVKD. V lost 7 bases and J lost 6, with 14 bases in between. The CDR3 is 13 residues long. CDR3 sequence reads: CATSGDGIPEAFF. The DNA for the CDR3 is TGTGCCACCAGCGGGGACGGGATACCTGAAGCTTTCTTT.

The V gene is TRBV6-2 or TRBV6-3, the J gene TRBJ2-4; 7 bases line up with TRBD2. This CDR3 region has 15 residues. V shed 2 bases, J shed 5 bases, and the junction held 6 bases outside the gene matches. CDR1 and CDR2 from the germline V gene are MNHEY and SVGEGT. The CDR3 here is CASSYPPGLQNIQYF. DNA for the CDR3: TGTGCCAGCAGTTACCCACCGGGACTACAAAACATTCAGTACTTC.

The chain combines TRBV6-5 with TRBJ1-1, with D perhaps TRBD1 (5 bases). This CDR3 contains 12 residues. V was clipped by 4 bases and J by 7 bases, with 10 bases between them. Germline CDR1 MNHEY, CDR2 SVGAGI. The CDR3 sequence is CASSSRQNEAFF. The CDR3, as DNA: TGTGCCAGCAGTTCCCGACAGAATGAAGCTTTCTTT.

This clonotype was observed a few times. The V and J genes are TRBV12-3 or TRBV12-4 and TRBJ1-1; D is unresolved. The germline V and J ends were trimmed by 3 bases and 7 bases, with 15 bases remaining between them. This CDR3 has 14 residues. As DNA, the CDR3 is TGTGCCAGCAGTTTCTACAGCGGGAGGGTTGAAGCTTTCTTT. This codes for CASSFYSGRVEAFF.

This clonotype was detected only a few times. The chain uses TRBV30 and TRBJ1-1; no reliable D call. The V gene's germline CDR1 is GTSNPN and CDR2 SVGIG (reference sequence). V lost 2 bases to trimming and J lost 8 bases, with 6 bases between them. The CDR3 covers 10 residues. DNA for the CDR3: TGTGCCTGGAGTCGACTGGAAGCTTTCTTT. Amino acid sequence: CAWSRLEAFF. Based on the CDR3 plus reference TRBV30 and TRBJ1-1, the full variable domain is SQTIHQWPATLVQPVGSPLSLECTVEGTSNPNLYWYRQAAGRGLQLLFYSVGIGQISSEVPQNLSASRPQDRQFILSSKKLLLSDSGFYLCAWSRLEAFFGQGTRLTVV.

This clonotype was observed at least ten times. The CDR3 coding sequence is TGTGCCAGCAGCTTAGTCGGGGTGGAGAACACTGAAGCTTTCTTT. This codes for CASSLVGVENTEAFF. The rearrangement joins TRBV7-6 to TRBJ1-1, with unresolved D. CDR3 length: 15 amino acids. Germline V CDR1 and CDR2: SGHVS, FNYEAQ. The V gene lost 1 base and the J gene lost 1 base, with 10 bases spanning the gap.

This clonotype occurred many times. The CDR3 sequence is CASSSGGQSDTQYF. DNA for the CDR3: TGCGCCAGCAGCTCGGGGGGACAGTCAGATACGCAGTATTTT. The chain employs TRBV5-1 and TRBJ2-3; D possibly matches TRBD1 or TRBD2 (7 bases each). The V end lost 3 bases, the J end lost 4 bases, and 12 bases lay between the germline ends. Germline loops: CDR1 SGHRS, CDR2 YFSETQ. This CDR3 has 14 amino acids.

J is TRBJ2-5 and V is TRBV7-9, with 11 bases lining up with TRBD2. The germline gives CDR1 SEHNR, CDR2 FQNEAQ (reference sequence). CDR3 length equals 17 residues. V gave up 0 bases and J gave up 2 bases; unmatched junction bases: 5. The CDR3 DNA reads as TGTGCCAGCAGCTTAGCACTAGCGGGAGTAAGGCAAGAGACCCAGTACTTC. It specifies CASSLALAGVRQETQYF.

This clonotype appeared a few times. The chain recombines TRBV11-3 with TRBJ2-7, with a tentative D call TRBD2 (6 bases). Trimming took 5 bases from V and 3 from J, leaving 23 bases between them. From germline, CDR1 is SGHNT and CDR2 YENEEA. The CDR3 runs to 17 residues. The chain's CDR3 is CASSPVGGARSYYEQYF. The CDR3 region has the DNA TGTGCCAGCAGCCCAGTCGGGGGAGCACGGTCGTACTACGAGCAGTACTTC.

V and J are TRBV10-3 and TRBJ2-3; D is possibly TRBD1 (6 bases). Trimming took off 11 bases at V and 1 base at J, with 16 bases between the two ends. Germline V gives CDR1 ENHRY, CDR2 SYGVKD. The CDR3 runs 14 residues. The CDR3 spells CAGADRSGTDTQYF. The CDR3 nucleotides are TGTGCCGGCGCTGACAGGTCGGGCACAGATACGCAGTATTTT.

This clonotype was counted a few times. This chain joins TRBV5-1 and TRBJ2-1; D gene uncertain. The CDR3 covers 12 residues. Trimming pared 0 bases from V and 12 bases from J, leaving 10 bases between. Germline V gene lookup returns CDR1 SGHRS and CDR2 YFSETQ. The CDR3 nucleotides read TGCGCCAGCAGCTTGGCCTCCTCGGTGCAGTTCTTC. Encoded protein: CASSLASSVQFF. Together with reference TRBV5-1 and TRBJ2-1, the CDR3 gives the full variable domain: KAGVTQTPRYLIKTRGQQVTLSCSPISGHRSVSWYQQTPGQGLQFLFEYFSETQRNKGNFPGRFSGRQFSNSRSEMNVSTLELGDSALYLCASSLASSVQFFGPGTRLTVL.

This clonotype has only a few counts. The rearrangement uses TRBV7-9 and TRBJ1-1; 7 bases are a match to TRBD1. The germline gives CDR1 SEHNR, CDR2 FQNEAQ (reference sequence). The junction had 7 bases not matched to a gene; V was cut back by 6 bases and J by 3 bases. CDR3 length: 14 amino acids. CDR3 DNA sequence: TGTGCCAGCAGACCTCCAGGGGGGTACACTGAAGCTTTCTTT. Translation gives CASRPPGGYTEAFF. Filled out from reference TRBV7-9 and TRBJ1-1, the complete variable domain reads DTGVSQNPRHKITKRGQNVTFRCDPISEHNRLYWYRQTLGQGPEFLTYFQNEAQLEKSRLLSDRFSAERPKGSFSTLEIQRTEQGDSAMYLCASRPPGGYTEAFFGQGTRLTVV.

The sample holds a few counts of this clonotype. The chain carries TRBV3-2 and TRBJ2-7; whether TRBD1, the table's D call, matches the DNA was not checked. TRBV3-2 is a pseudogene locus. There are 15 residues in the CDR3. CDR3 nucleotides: TGTGCCAGCAGCCAATTGGGACAGGGGGCCTACGAGCAGTACTTC. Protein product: CASSQLGQGAYEQYF.